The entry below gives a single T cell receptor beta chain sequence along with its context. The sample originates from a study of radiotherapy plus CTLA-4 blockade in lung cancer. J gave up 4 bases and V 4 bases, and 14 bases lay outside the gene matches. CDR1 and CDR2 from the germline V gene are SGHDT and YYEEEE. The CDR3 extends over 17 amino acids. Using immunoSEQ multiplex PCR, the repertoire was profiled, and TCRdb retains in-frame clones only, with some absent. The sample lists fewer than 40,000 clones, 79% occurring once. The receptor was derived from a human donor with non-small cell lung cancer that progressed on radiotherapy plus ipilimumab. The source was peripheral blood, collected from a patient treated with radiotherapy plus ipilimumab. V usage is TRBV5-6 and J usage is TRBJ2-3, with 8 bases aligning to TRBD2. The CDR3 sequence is CASSPGLEGGFSDTQYF. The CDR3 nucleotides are TGTGCCAGCAGCCCGGGACTAGAGGGAGGGTTTTCAGATACGCAGTATTTT. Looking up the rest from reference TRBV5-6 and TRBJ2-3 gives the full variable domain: DAGVTQSPTHLIKTRGQQVTLRCSPKSGHDTVSWYQQALGQGPQFIFQYYEEEERQRGNFPDRFSGHQFPNYSSELNVNALLLGDSALYLCASSPGLEGGFSDTQYFGPGTRLTVL.